Following are 8 T cell receptor beta chains from one sample sequenced in a study of cytomegalovirus exposure and HLA in healthy donors. PCR was performed using 60 Vbeta and 13 Jbeta primers. Method: immunoSEQ multiplex PCR; TCRdb's copy keeps in-frame clones and lacks some. Of 50,000 or so clones in the sample, 72% were seen once. The source material was PBMCs. These receptors were taken from a woman aged 45 to 65 in good health and CMV-seronegative.

J is TRBJ1-5 and V is TRBV5-3; TRBD1 matches at 11 bases. TRBV5-3 falls under the ORF class, with uncertain function. This CDR3 is built from 17 residues. Unmatched junction bases numbered 10, after V lost 2 bases and J lost 6 bases. CDR3 region: CARSFRRTGGAGQPQHF. Written as DNA, the CDR3 is TGTGCCAGAAGCTTCCGCCGGACAGGGGGCGCGGGTCAGCCCCAGCATTTT.

This chain links TRBV7-6 with TRBJ2-7, with 8 bases fitting TRBD2. CDR1 and CDR2 from the germline V gene are SGHVS and FNYEAQ. The CDR3 runs to 15 residues. Trimming took 4 bases from V and 6 from J; bases not matched to a gene: 11. CDR3 DNA: TGTGCCAGCAGCTCCGGGACTAGTATTCCCCGCGAGCAGTACTTC. Translated: CASSSGTSIPREQYF.

V is TRBV11-2 and J is TRBJ1-1; D is possibly TRBD1 (6 bases). With 0 bases removed from V and 0 bases from J, the gap between germline ends came to 8 bases. The CDR3 runs 15 residues. Germline CDR1 and CDR2: SGHAT and FQNNGV. The CDR3 nucleotides are TGTGCCAGCAGCTTAGATGGGGGCCTGAACACTGAAGCTTTCTTT. The encoded protein is CASSLDGGLNTEAFF.

Concerning this clone: At one boundary the junction diverges from the germline segment, which might be a read error. The chain carries TRBV28 and TRBJ2-7; D not certain. The CDR3 runs 11 residues. CDR1 and CDR2 (germline): MDHEN, SYDVKM. The CDR3 coding sequence is TGTGCCAGCAGTTTTGGTTACGGGCAGTACTTC. Amino acids: CASSFGYGQYF.

The V gene is TRBV5-8, the J gene TRBJ2-3, with D tentatively TRBD2 (6 bases). Germline V lookup: CDR1 SGHTS, CDR2 YDEGEE. V was shortened by 0 bases and J by 1 base, with 6 bases between the two germline ends. The CDR3 contains 14 residues. This CDR3 reads CASSLGGGTDTQYF. The CDR3, as DNA: TGTGCCAGCAGCTTGGGCGGGGGCACAGATACGCAGTATTTT. Variable domain in full (rest from reference TRBV5-8 and TRBJ2-3): EAGVTQSPTHLIKTRGQQATLRCSPISGHTSVYWYQQALGLGLQFLLWYDEGEERNRGNFPPRFSGRQFPNYSSELNVNALELEDSALYLCASSLGGGTDTQYFGPGTRLTVL.

The V and J genes are TRBV18 and TRBJ1-2, with D possibly being TRBD1 (5 bases). In germline, CDR1 is KGHSH, CDR2 LQKENI. The germline V and J ends were trimmed by 1 base and 5 bases, with 14 bases remaining between them. The CDR3 loop spans 15 amino acids. Here the CDR3 DNA reads TGTGCCAGCTCACCACGGGGTCGTTCAGGGTATGGCTACACCTTC. Protein product: CASSPRGRSGYGYTF.

This clone has only a few counts. V gene TRBV28 combines with J gene TRBJ1-3; D perhaps matches TRBD1 (6 bases). The CDR3 is made up of 17 amino acids. The V end lost 2 bases, the J end lost 0 bases, and 14 bases lay between the germline ends. Germline-derived CDR1 and CDR2 are MDHEN and SYDVKM. In DNA form, the CDR3 reads TGTGCCAGCAGTTTAGATGGGGGCCGAATCTCTGGAAACACCATATATTTT. Its protein product is CASSLDGGRISGNTIYF.

The chain combines TRBV4-2 with TRBJ2-7; TRBD1 agrees at 7 bases. Germline assignment: CDR1 LGHNA and CDR2 YNFKEQ. The CDR3 consists of 14 residues. V lost 2 bases and J lost 3; bases outside the gene matches: 4. CDR3 amino acids: CASSQWNRGYEQYF. The CDR3 DNA sequence: TGTGCCAGCAGCCAATGGAACAGGGGCTACGAGCAGTACTTC.